Listed below are T cell receptor beta chains from one sample, sequenced in a study of CD8 T cells in Susac syndrome. TCRdb reanalysed the immunoSEQ multiplex PCR reads using MiXCR and keeps one entry per CDR3 protein. In the table there are 250,000 to 350,000 distinct CDR3 sequences, about 85% of which are singletons. The sample was CD8+ T cells from PBMCs. The receptor set was obtained from a human donor with multiple sclerosis. The CDR3 runs from the conserved cysteine through the conserved F or W. Fields, in order: clone size, D gene, V gene, J gene, CDR3 DNA, CDR3 protein. A D gene is named only where the DNA matches it firmly. Not all rows give a size; the values are once, few, many and, for expanded clones, a class.

clone_size: -
d_call: TRBD2
v_call: TRBV7-9
j_call: TRBJ2-1
cdr3_nt: TGTGCCAGCTCTTCCGGGACTAGCGGCCCTCCCTCCCCGGGAGAGCAGTTCTTC
cdr3_aa: CASSSGTSGPPSPGEQFF

clone_size: -
d_call: TRBD1
v_call: TRBV11-2
j_call: TRBJ2-7
cdr3_nt: TGTGCCATACGACAGGGCAGGGAGCAGTACTTC
cdr3_aa: CAIRQGREQYF

clone_size: few
d_call: -
v_call: TRBV13
j_call: TRBJ2-3
cdr3_nt: TGTGCCAGCAGCTTAGAAGCAGGGGATACGCAGTATTTT
cdr3_aa: CASSLEAGDTQYF

clone_size: -
d_call: TRBD1
v_call: TRBV23-1
j_call: TRBJ1-5
cdr3_nt: TGCGCCGGATACACGGACAGGTGCCTAAATAGCAATCAGCCCCAGCATTTT
cdr3_aa: CAGYTDRCLNSNQPQHF

clone_size: -
d_call: -
v_call: TRBV4-1
j_call: TRBJ2-3
cdr3_nt: TGCGCCAGCAGCCCCAGGCAGGGAGTCCCCACAGATACGCAGTATTTT
cdr3_aa: CASSPRQGVPTDTQYF

clone_size: -
d_call: TRBD2
v_call: TRBV9
j_call: TRBJ2-7
cdr3_nt: TGTGCCAGCAGCGTACGGCTAGCGGGAGGCGCCGATGAGCAGTACTTC
cdr3_aa: CASSVRLAGGADEQYF

clone_size: -
d_call: -
v_call: TRBV21-1
j_call: TRBJ1-5
cdr3_nt: TGTGCCAGCAACTATTACCTCAATGGGAGCCAGCCCCAGCATTTT
cdr3_aa: CASNYYLNGSQPQHF

clone_size: -
d_call: -
v_call: TRBV2
j_call: TRBJ2-7
cdr3_nt: TGTGCCAGCAGCAAGGGGACCTACGAGCAGTACTTC
cdr3_aa: CASSKGTYEQYF

clone_size: -
d_call: -
v_call: TRBV19
j_call: TRBJ1-1
cdr3_nt: TGTGCCAGTAGTATCGGGCAGATGAACACTGAAGCTTTCTTT
cdr3_aa: CASSIGQMNTEAFF

clone_size: -
d_call: TRBD2
v_call: TRBV3-1
j_call: TRBJ2-1
cdr3_nt: TGTGCCAGCTCCCAAGCGGGATCCCGCTACAATGAGCAGTTCTTC
cdr3_aa: CASSQAGSRYNEQFF

clone_size: -
d_call: -
v_call: TRBV4-1
j_call: TRBJ2-1
cdr3_nt: TGCGCCAGCAGCCAAAGGTCGACGAATGAGCAGTTCTTC
cdr3_aa: CASSQRSTNEQFF

clone_size: -
d_call: -
v_call: TRBV5-6
j_call: TRBJ2-7
cdr3_nt: TGTGCCAGCAGCGGGTCAGGGGATCGGGGTGAGCAGTACTTC
cdr3_aa: CASSGSGDRGEQYF

clone_size: -
d_call: -
v_call: TRBV10-1
j_call: TRBJ2-5
cdr3_nt: TGCGCCAGCAGTGAGTCAAGGGAAGTTGGAGAGACCCAGTACTTC
cdr3_aa: CASSESREVGETQYF

clone_size: -
d_call: TRBD2
v_call: TRBV5-5
j_call: TRBJ2-3
cdr3_nt: TGTGCCAGCAGCTTTAACCTAGCGGGAGGATCAGATACGCAGTATTTT
cdr3_aa: CASSFNLAGGSDTQYF

clone_size: -
d_call: -
v_call: TRBV11-2
j_call: TRBJ1-2
cdr3_nt: TGTGCCAGCAGCTTAGGGGACGGAGTCCTCTATGGCTACACCTTC
cdr3_aa: CASSLGDGVLYGYTF

clone_size: once
d_call: TRBD1
v_call: TRBV7-9
j_call: TRBJ2-3
cdr3_nt: TGTGCCAGCAGCTCGACAGGGTTGAGTGGTACGCAGTATTTT
cdr3_aa: CASSSTGLSGTQYF

clone_size: once
d_call: -
v_call: TRBV5-1
j_call: TRBJ2-7
cdr3_nt: TGCGCCAGCAGCTTGGCGGCAAACAGCGAGCAGTACTTC
cdr3_aa: CASSLAANSEQYF

clone_size: -
d_call: -
v_call: TRBV20-1
j_call: TRBJ2-1
cdr3_nt: TGCAGTGCTTCCTCATTTCCTATAAGTCCCAATGAGCAGTTCTTC
cdr3_aa: CSASSFPISPNEQFF

clone_size: few
d_call: -
v_call: TRBV19
j_call: TRBJ2-7
cdr3_nt: TGTGCCAGTAGTTTCCCGGGACGTCGCGGAGGCACGCAGAACGAGCAGTACTTC
cdr3_aa: CASSFPGRRGGTQNEQYF

clone_size: -
d_call: TRBD2
v_call: TRBV6-1
j_call: TRBJ2-5
cdr3_nt: TGTGCCAGCAGTGAAAGGCTAGCGGGACGGGAGACCCAGTACTTC
cdr3_aa: CASSERLAGRETQYF